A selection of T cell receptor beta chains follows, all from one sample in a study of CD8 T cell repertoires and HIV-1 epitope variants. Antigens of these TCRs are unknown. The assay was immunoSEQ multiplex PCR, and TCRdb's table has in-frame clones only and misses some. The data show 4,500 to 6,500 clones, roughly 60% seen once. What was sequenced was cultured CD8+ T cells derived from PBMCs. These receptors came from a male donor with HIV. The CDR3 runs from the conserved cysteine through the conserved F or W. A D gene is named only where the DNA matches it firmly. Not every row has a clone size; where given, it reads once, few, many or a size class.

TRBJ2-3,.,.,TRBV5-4,TGTGCCAGCAGCTTGGAATCTAATAGAAGACCGGGCACAGATACGCAGTATTTT,CASSLESNRRPGTDTQYF
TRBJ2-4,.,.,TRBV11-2,TGTGCCAGCAGCTTAACGTTTGGCGGGCAGGGGAGAAACATTCAGTACTTC,CASSLTFGGQGRNIQYF
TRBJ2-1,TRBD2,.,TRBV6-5,TGTGCCAGCAGTCTTAGCGGGAGGGCCCTCGATGAGCAGTTCTTC,CASSLSGRALDEQFF
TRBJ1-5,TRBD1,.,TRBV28,TGTGCCAGCAGTCTCGGGACAGGGAATCAGCCCCAGCATTTT,CASSLGTGNQPQHF
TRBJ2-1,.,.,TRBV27,TGTGCCAGCAGTTTCGGACGAGGCTATGAGCAGTTCTTC,CASSFGRGYEQFF
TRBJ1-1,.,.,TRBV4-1,TGCGCCAGCAGCCCGACATTGAACACTGAAGCTTTCTTT,CASSPTLNTEAFF
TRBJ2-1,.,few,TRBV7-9,TGTGCCAGCAGCCACGGGACTGAGAATGAGCAGTTCTTC,CASSHGTENEQFF
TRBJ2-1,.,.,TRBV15,TGTGCCACCAGCAGGAGACTCGACGAAAGAGATGAGCAGTTCTTC,CATSRRLDERDEQFF
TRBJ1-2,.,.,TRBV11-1,TGTGCCAGCAGCTTACAAACTGTACCTATGGACGGCTACACCTTC,CASSLQTVPMDGYTF
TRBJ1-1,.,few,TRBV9,TGTGCCAGCAGCGTAGGACGAGGAACTGAAGCTTTCTTT,CASSVGRGTEAFF
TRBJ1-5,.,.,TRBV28,TGTGCCAGCAGTTTAGAACAGGCATATCAGCCCCAGCATTTT,CASSLEQAYQPQHF
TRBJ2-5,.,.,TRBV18,TGTGCCAGCTCACCCGAGGGAGAGACCCAGTACTTC,CASSPEGETQYF
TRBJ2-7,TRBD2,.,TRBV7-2,TGTGCCAGCGAAGGGGCGGGGGACTACGAGCAGTACTTC,CASEGAGDYEQYF
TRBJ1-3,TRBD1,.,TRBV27,TGTGCCAGTCGGACAGGTCCCTCTGGAAACACCATATATTTT,CASRTGPSGNTIYF
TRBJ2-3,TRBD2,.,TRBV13,TGTGCCAGCAGCTCTAGCGGGAGTCCCACAGATACGCAGTATTTT,CASSSSGSPTDTQYF
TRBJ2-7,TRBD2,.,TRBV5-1,TGCGCCAGCGCTCCATCCGGGACTAGTCCTCGGCAGTACTTC,CASAPSGTSPRQYF
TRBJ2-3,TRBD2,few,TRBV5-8,TGTGCCAGCAGCCCCACTAGCGGGAAAGATACAGATACGCAGTATTTT,CASSPTSGKDTDTQYF
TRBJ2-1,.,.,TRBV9,TGTGCCAGCAGCGTTAGACTATCCTACAATGAGCAGTTCTTC,CASSVRLSYNEQFF
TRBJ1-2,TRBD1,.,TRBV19,TGTGCCAGTAGAGCGACAGGGAGTAATGGCTACACCTTC,CASRATGSNGYTF
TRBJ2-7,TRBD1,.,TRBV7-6,TGTGCCAGCAGCTTAGCGGGGACAGGGGGTGACGAGCAGTACTTC,CASSLAGTGGDEQYF
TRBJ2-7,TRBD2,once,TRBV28,TGTGCCCACGGGGAAGGGAGGGGCAACGAGCAGTACTTC,CAHGEGRGNEQYF
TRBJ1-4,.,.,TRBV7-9,TGTGCCAGCAGCTTATCTGGGGGACCTAATGAAAAACTGTTTTTT,CASSLSGGPNEKLFF
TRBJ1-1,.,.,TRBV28,TGTGCCAGCAGTCCAGTGCTAGGGAACACTGAAGCTTTCTTT,CASSPVLGNTEAFF
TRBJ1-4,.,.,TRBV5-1,TGCGCCAGCAGCTTGAGGCAGGGTCAAGAAAAACTGTTTTTT,CASSLRQGQEKLFF
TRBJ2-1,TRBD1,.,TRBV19,TGTGCCAGTAGTATAGTCGGGACAGGCTCCTACAATGAGCAGTTCTTC,CASSIVGTGSYNEQFF
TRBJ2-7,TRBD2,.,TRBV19,TGTGCCAGTAGTTTTGCGAGCGGGAGTTACGAGCAGTACTTC,CASSFASGSYEQYF
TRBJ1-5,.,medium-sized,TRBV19,TGTGCCAGTAGTATAGTTCCGGAGGGGCCCCAGCATTTT,CASSIVPEGPQHF
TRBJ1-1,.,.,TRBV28,TGTGCCAGCAACCGGGACCTGAACACTGAAGCTTTCTTT,CASNRDLNTEAFF
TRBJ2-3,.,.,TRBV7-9,TGTGCCGGTGTCCTGACAGACACCATATTAAATACGCAGTATTTT,CAGVLTDTILNTQYF
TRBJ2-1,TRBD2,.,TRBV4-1,TGCGCCAGCAGCCAAGACCTAGCGGGGGGGCACGACAATGAGCAGTTCTTC,CASSQDLAGGHDNEQFF
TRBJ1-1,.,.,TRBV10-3,TGTGCCATCAGTGAAGGGGACACTGAAGCTTTCTTT,CAISEGDTEAFF
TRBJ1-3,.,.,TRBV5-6,TGTGCCAGCAGCTGGGGCGGGGGGCCCGGAAACACCATATATTTT,CASSWGGGPGNTIYF
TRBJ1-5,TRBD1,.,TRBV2,TGTGCCAGCAGTGAGGGACAGGGAGGTCAGCCCCAGCATTTT,CASSEGQGGQPQHF
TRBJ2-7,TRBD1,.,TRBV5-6,TGTGCCAGCAGCTTGGCCAGTGAATTCGACAGGGGACTCATCTACGAGCAGTACTTC,CASSLASEFDRGLIYEQYF
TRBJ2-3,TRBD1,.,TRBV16,TGTGCCAGCGAACCCACAGGGGGAAGCACAGATACGCAGTATTTT,CASEPTGGSTDTQYF
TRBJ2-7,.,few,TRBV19,TGTGCCAGTAGTATAGCGGGGGACAGCCTCTACGAGCAGTACTTC,CASSIAGDSLYEQYF
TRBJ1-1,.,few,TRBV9,TGTGCCAGCAGCCCTCAGGGTGGGAAGACTGAAGCTTTCTTT,CASSPQGGKTEAFF
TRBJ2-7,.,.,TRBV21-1,TGTGCCAGCAGCAAAGATAGCGGGGGAACCTACGAGCAGTACTTC,CASSKDSGGTYEQYF
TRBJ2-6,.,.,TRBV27,TGTGCCAGCAGTTTTTCCGGGGCCAACGTCCTGACTTTC,CASSFSGANVLTF
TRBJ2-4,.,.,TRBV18,TGTGCCAGCTCACCACCGTTCAGGGTAAACATTCAGTACTTC,CASSPPFRVNIQYF
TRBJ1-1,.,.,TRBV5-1,TGCGCCAGCAGCTTGCTCGGCGGGGTACGAACGGACACTGAAGCTTTCTTT,CASSLLGGVRTDTEAFF
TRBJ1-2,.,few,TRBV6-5,TGTGCCAGCAGAAGGACAGCGAACTATGGCTACACCTTC,CASRRTANYGYTF
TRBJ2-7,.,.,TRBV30,TGTGCCTGGAGTGTATTCAGGGTTTACCTGGAGCAGTACTTC,CAWSVFRVYLEQYF
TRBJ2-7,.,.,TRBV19,TGTGCCAGTAGTATAGGACCAGGGCCCTACGAGCAGTACTTC,CASSIGPGPYEQYF
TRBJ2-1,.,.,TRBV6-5,TGTGCCAGCAGTTACTCAGCGGCCAGCTCCTACAATGAGCAGTTCTTC,CASSYSAASSYNEQFF
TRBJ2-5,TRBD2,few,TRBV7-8,TGTGCCAGCACCCCGGGACTAGCGTCCGAGACCCAGTACTTC,CASTPGLASETQYF
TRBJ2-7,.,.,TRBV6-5,TGTGCCAGCAGCCTTATACAGGCTGGGGAGCAGTACTTC,CASSLIQAGEQYF
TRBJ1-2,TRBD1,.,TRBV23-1,TGCGCCAGCAGTCAATCTACTCCTTGGGACAGGGTATGTGGCTACACCTTC,CASSQSTPWDRVCGYTF
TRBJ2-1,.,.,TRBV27,TGTGCCAGCAGTTCGACGGTAAGCTCCTACAATGAGCAGTTCTTC,CASSSTVSSYNEQFF
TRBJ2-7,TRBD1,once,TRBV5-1,TGCGCCAGCAGCTTGGAATTGGGACAGGGGTCCTACGAGCAGTACTTC,CASSLELGQGSYEQYF
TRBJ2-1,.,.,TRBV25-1,TGTGCCAGCAGTGGAGCAGGGAGTCTCAATGAGCAGTTCTTC,CASSGAGSLNEQFF
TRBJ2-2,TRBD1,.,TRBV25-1,TGTGCCAGCAGTGCCGATGTACAGGGGGCGAGGGAGCTGTTTTTT,CASSADVQGARELFF
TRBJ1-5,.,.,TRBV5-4,TGTGCCAGCAGCTTGGACGGGATTGTGGGGCAGCCCCAGCATTTT,CASSLDGIVGQPQHF
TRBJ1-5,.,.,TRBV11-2,TGTGCCAGCAGCTCCGCACAGGGACCCCTCGGAGCCCAGCATTTT,CASSSAQGPLGAQHF
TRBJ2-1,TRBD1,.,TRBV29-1,TGCAGCCTGACCGGGACAGGGGACAATGAGCAGTTCTTC,CSLTGTGDNEQFF
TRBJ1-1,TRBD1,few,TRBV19,TGTGCCAGTAGTGCCCCTTCACAGGGGATAGACACTGAAGCTTTCTTT,CASSAPSQGIDTEAFF
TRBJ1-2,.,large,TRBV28,TGTGCCAGCAGTATACGCCCGACAGATTTCGACTATGGCTACACCTTC,CASSIRPTDFDYGYTF